Reported below is one TCR beta chain. The CDR3 has 14 amino acids. After removal of 2 bases from V and 0 bases from J, the junction contained 1 base not matched to a gene. From germline, CDR1 is SNHLY and CDR2 FYNNEI. The data derive from a study of blood T cell repertoires in COVID-19. Across the whole study: Specimens from acute and convalescent COVID-19 originated in the United States, Italy and Spain. PBMCs, B-cell-depleted T cells, or T cells provided the cDNA or gDNA that made up the material.

Authors' data handling: Using reference gene primer amplification, nucleated cell counts were estimated. Sequencing was performed with immunoSEQ multiplex PCR; in TCRdb, only in-frame clones are kept and a portion is missing. V, J and clone size derive from that table, while D and trimming were established from the DNA sequence. The top ten clones hold over 10% of a sample with about 240,000 clones, roughly four fifths of them seen once. The sequenced sample was peripheral blood. This sequence was found in a woman between 55 and 75 years old with active or convalescent COVID-19. The chain employs TRBV2 and TRBJ2-7; 7 bases match TRBD1. The CDR3 here is CASSEWDSSYEQYF. CDR3 bases: TGTGCCAGCAGTGAATGGGACAGCTCCTACGAGCAGTACTTC.